This TCR beta chain was sequenced during a study of OX40 agonist ivuxolimab in advanced cancers. About the research overall: While on treatment, patients had intravenous ivuxolimab at 0.01 to 10 mg/kg every 2 weeks. Patients were around 83% male with ages roughly 20 to 80, mean 60. General study results and limits: Averaging showed that CD8+ T cells had more expanded clones than CD4+ did.

The CDR3 is 14 residues long. Concerning this clone itself: Antigen: not known.

Data came from immunoSEQ multiplex PCR; TCRdb stores just in-frame clones and leaves some out. The data contain around 40,000 clones, about 86% of them singletons. Sequenced material: CD4+ or CD8+ T cells sorted from blood, taken in a trial of the OX40 agonist ivuxolimab. The origin of this receptor is an adult with an advanced solid tumor such as melanoma, head and neck, liver or kidney cancer. The V and J genes are TRBV21-1 and TRBJ2-7; TRBD2 is the table's D call and was not checked against the DNA. TRBV21-1 is annotated as a pseudogene. This CDR3 is CASTGLLRHYEQYV. The CDR3 coding sequence is TGTGCCAGCACAGGACTTCTACGCCACTACGAGCAGTACGTC.